What follows are 18 T cell receptor beta chains derived from one specimen sequenced in a study of neurological immune-mediated disorders. In TCRdb, the 5' RACE reads were re-called with MiXCR into one record per CDR3 protein. The sample consists of more than 50,000 distinct CDR3 sequences, about an eighth of them appearing once. Specimen: PBMCs. All receptors derive from a man aged 55 to 70 in good health.

This clonotype was picked up many times. V gene TRBV12-3 or TRBV12-4 combines with J gene TRBJ1-2; 10 bases fit TRBD1. V was pared by 0 bases and J by 8 bases, with 3 bases of the junction left unmatched. This CDR3 is 14 amino acids long. The CDR3 DNA is TGTGCCAGCAGTTTAGCTGGGACAGGGGCGGGCTACACCTTC. Translation gives CASSLAGTGAGYTF.

This clonotype was counted many times. The genes are TRBV9 and TRBJ2-7, with D perhaps matching TRBD1 (6 bases). CDR1 is SGDLS, CDR2 YYNGEE, per germline. The CDR3 length is 14 residues. V was clipped by 3 bases and J by 4 bases, with 14 bases between them. The CDR3 is CASSAGELLYEQYF. The CDR3 nucleotides read TGTGCCAGCAGCGCAGGGGAACTCTTGTACGAGCAGTACTTC.

This clonotype was recorded at least ten times. DNA of the CDR3: TGTGCCAGCAGACTAGACAGGGGAGCTGGGGCCAACGTCCTGACTTTC. Translated: CASRLDRGAGANVLTF. The chain couples TRBV7-8 to TRBJ2-6; 8 nucleotides align to TRBD1. The germline V gene has CDR1 SGHVS and CDR2 FQNEAQ. The CDR3 loop spans 16 amino acids. With V trimmed by 6 bases and J by 2 bases, 6 bases remained unmatched. The whole variable domain, filled in from reference TRBV7-8 and TRBJ2-6, reads GAGVSQSPRYKVAKRGQDVALRCDPISGHVSLFWYQQALGQGPEFLTYFQNEAQLDKSGLPSDRFFAERPEGSVSTLKIQRTQQEDSAVYLCASRLDRGAGANVLTFGAGSRLTVL.

This clonotype has at least ten counts. The CDR3 nucleotides read TGTGCCAGCAGCACATACCGGGGTAACACCGGGGAGCTGTTTTTT. Its translation is CASSTYRGNTGELFF. This chain joins TRBV7-2 and TRBJ2-2; tentative D call: TRBD2 (5 bases). Trimming removed 5 bases at V and 2 bases at J, with 12 bases between. Germline CDR1 is SGHTA and CDR2 is FQGNSA. The CDR3 is made up of 15 amino acids.

This clonotype appeared many times. The chain employs TRBV5-1 and TRBJ2-1; 7 positions agree with TRBD1. Germline V CDR1 and CDR2: SGHRS, YFSETQ. The CDR3 extends over 14 amino acids. V lost 0 bases to trimming and J lost 6 bases; unmatched junction nucleotides: 3. The CDR3 here is CASSLASGGNEQFF. The DNA for the CDR3 is TGCGCCAGCAGCTTGGCGTCAGGGGGCAATGAGCAGTTCTTC.

Ten or more counts support this clonotype. The rearrangement uses TRBV18 and TRBJ2-3; 7 bases agree with TRBD1. Trimming cost V 4 bases and J 5 bases; bases outside gene matches: 6. CDR1 and CDR2 (germline): KGHSH, LQKENI. The CDR3 runs to 14 residues. The CDR3 reads CASSLWTGKDTQYF. DNA of the CDR3: TGTGCCAGCTCACTGTGGACAGGCAAAGATACGCAGTATTTT. The full variable domain, its missing parts supplied by reference TRBV18 and TRBJ2-3, is NAGVMQNPRHLVRRRGQEARLRCSPMKGHSHVYWYRQLPEEGLKFMVYLQKENIIDESGMPKERFSAEFPKEGPSILRIQQVVRGDSAAYFCASSLWTGKDTQYFGPGTRLTVL.

This clonotype was observed many times. CDR3 DNA: TGTGCCAGCAGCCCACCTGGTCTCTCGGGGGGGCGGGGTACTGAAGCTTTCTTT. Translating gives CASSPPGLSGGRGTEAFF. The chain has TRBV7-2 and TRBJ1-1, with a tentative D call TRBD1 (6 bases). Germline lookup yields CDR1 SGHTA and CDR2 FQGNSA. With 5 bases removed from V and 5 bases from J, the gap between germline ends came to 27 bases. The CDR3 has 18 residues.

This clonotype was detected many times. The chain combines TRBV12-3 or TRBV12-4 with TRBJ2-5, with D maybe TRBD1 (6 bases). The CDR3 covers 15 residues. With 1 base removed from V and 5 bases from J, the gap between germline ends came to 14 bases. CDR3: CASSLGQGSGETQYF. CDR3 bases: TGTGCCAGCAGTTTAGGTCAGGGGTCGGGGGAGACCCAGTACTTC.

This clonotype showed up many times. This chain joins TRBV20-1 and TRBJ2-1, with 7 bases lining up with TRBD2. The CDR3 contains 17 residues. The junction had 16 bases not matched to a gene; V was cut back by 2 bases and J by 6 bases. Germline lookup yields CDR1 DFQATT and CDR2 SNEGSKA (reference sequence). In DNA, the CDR3 is TGCAGTGCTAGACCTTCGGAGGGACTACCATCGGGCAATGAGCAGTTCTTC. Amino acids: CSARPSEGLPSGNEQFF.

Notes on this clonotype: A much larger clone sits a single nucleotide away, making a read error possible. This chain connects TRBV5-1 to TRBJ1-2; no firm D call. Trimming took 3 bases from V and 2 from J, leaving 17 bases between them. Germline V gives CDR1 SGHRS, CDR2 YFSETQ. CDR3 length equals 16 residues. CDR3 bases: TGCGCCAGCAGCTCGAGTCCGTACTGGACGAACTATGGCTACACCTTC. Residues: CASSSSPYWTNYGYTF.

This clonotype was observed many times. The V gene is TRBV11-2, the J gene TRBJ2-1; TRBD2 agrees at 7 bases. Looked up from germline, CDR1 is SGHAT and CDR2 is FQNNGV. V lost 3 bases, J lost 3 bases, and 5 bases stayed unmatched. This CDR3 has 15 residues. The CDR3 loop reads CASSLTTSDYNEQFF. Here the CDR3 DNA reads TGTGCCAGCAGCTTGACTACTAGCGACTACAATGAGCAGTTCTTC.

This clonotype has at least ten counts. The chain employs TRBV29-1 and TRBJ2-1; a possible D gene is TRBD2 (6 bases). This CDR3 has 15 amino acids. V lost 2 bases, J lost 5 bases, and 16 bases lay in between. Looked up from germline, CDR1 is SQVTM and CDR2 is ANQGSEA. The CDR3 DNA is TGCAGCGTTGAAATTTTGGGGGGTGGAGACAATGAGCAGTTCTTC. Its protein is CSVEILGGGDNEQFF.

Ten or more counts support this clonotype. The gene calls are TRBV7-2 and TRBJ2-7; weak D call: TRBD2 (5 bases). Looked up from germline, CDR1 is SGHTA and CDR2 is FQGNSA. Trimming cost V 5 bases and J 0 bases, with 11 bases left between them. The CDR3 totals 14 residues. In DNA, the CDR3 is TGTGCCAGCAGCCCACAGCGGTACTCCTACGAGCAGTACTTC. Amino acid sequence: CASSPQRYSYEQYF. The variable domain in full, with the rest retrieved from reference TRBV7-2 and TRBJ2-7, is GAGVSQSPSNKVTEKGKDVELRCDPISGHTALYWYRQSLGQGLEFLIYFQGNSAPDKSGLPSDRFSAERTGGSVSTLTIQRTQQEDSAVYLCASSPQRYSYEQYFGPGTRLTVT.

This clonotype was counted many times. The chain links TRBV6-6 to TRBJ1-4, with 8 bases lining up with TRBD1. There are 13 residues in the CDR3. The V and J ends lost 6 bases and 12 bases, in that order; junction bases with no gene match: 9. In germline, CDR1 is MNHNY, CDR2 SVGAGI (reference sequence). The CDR3 is CASSDRGISELFF. As DNA, the CDR3 is TGTGCCAGCAGCGACAGGGGCATCAGCGAACTGTTTTTT.

This clonotype was picked up many times. V and J are TRBV6-6 and TRBJ1-2; 8 bases are shared with TRBD1. The germline V gene has CDR1 MNHNY and CDR2 SVGAGI (reference sequence). The CDR3 extends over 17 amino acids. V trimming: 6 bases; J trimming: 7 bases; junction bases outside the gene matches: 19. DNA of the CDR3: TGTGCCAGCAGGAAACAGGGGGGCAAGGGCCCTCTTCTTGGCTACACCTTC. Its protein is CASRKQGGKGPLLGYTF.

This clonotype was picked up many times. V gene TRBV3-1 combines with J gene TRBJ1-1, with D possibly TRBD1 on 5 matching bases. Germline V gene data show CDR1 as LGHDT and CDR2 as YNNKEL (reference sequence). V lost 5 bases to trimming and J lost 5 bases, with 6 bases between them. This CDR3 spans 11 amino acids. In DNA, the CDR3 is TGTGCCAGCAGCGGGGGGACTGAAGCTTTCTTT. Encoded protein: CASSGGTEAFF.

This clonotype was counted at least ten times. The CDR3 region is CSARARGLRGTEAFF. CDR3 nucleotide sequence: TGCAGTGCTAGAGCCAGGGGGCTTCGGGGCACTGAAGCTTTCTTT. The rearrangement joins TRBV20-1 to TRBJ1-1; 8 positions agree with TRBD1. Germline values: CDR1 DFQATT, CDR2 SNEGSKA (reference sequence). V lost 1 base and J lost 4; bases outside the gene matches: 8. The CDR3 is 15 amino acids.

Concerning this clonotype itself: With a much larger clone just one base away, this may be a read error. The V and J genes are TRBV5-1 and TRBJ1-1; possibly TRBD1 for D (5 bases). Germline CDR1 is SGHRS and CDR2 is YFSETQ. The CDR3 runs 15 residues. In DNA, the CDR3 is TGCGCCAGCAGTTCCGGCCCGGCAGGGAACACTGTAGCTTTCTTT. Protein: CASSSGPAGNTVAFF. The entire variable domain, with the rest obtained from reference TRBV5-1 and TRBJ1-1, is as follows: KAGVTQTPRYLIKTRGQQVTLSCSPISGHRSVSWYQQTPGQGLQFLFEYFSETQRNKGNFPGRFSGRQFSNSRSEMNVSTLELGDSALYLCASSSGPAGNTVAFFGQGTRLTVV.